This T cell receptor beta chain was identified in a study of blood T cell repertoires in COVID-19. Study background: From T cells, B-cell-depleted T cells, or PBMCs came the material, which was cDNA or gDNA.

CDR1 and CDR2 (germline): SGHDN, FVKESK. The CDR3 totals 16 residues. The ends were cut back, 1 base at V and 0 bases at J, with 12 bases in the middle. The assay was immunoSEQ multiplex PCR, and TCRdb's table has in-frame clones only and misses some. The data contain about 360,000 clones, approximately 86% of them singletons. This clone was picked up a small number of times. The receptor's source is a woman aged 60-75 years with COVID-19, enrolled during active disease. The sample consisted of peripheral blood. The chain recombines TRBV14 with TRBJ1-1; D is undetermined. The CDR3 region is CASSQAPSIMNTEAFF. The CDR3 coding sequence is TGTGCCAGCAGCCAAGCTCCGTCTATAATGAACACTGAAGCTTTCTTT.